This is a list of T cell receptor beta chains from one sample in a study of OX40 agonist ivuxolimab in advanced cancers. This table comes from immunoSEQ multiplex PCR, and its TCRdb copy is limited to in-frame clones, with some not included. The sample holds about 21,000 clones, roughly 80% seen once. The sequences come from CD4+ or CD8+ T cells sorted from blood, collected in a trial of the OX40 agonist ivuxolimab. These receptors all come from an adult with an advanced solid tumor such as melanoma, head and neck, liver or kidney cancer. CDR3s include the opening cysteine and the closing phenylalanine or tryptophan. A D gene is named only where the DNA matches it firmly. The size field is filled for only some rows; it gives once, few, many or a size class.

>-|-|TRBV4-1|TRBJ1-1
CASSQGHGNTEAFF
TGCGCCAGCAGCCAGGGACATGGGAACACTGAAGCTTTCTTT
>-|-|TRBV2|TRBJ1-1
CASSEIRPPNTEAFF
TGTGCCAGCAGTGAAATAAGACCGCCGAACACTGAAGCTTTCTTT
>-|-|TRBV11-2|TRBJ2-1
CASSLVMKNTGQFF
TGTGCCAGCAGCTTAGTAATGAAAAACACAGGGCAGTTCTTC
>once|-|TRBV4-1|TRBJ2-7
CASSQERATTYEQYF
TGCGCCAGCAGCCAAGAAAGGGCCACCACCTACGAGCAGTACTTC
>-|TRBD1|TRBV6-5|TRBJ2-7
CASSTGQSSYEQYF
TGTGCCAGCAGTACGGGACAGAGCTCCTACGAGCAGTACTTC
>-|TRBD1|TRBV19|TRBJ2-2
CASNDRDTGELFF
TGTGCCAGTAACGACAGGGATACCGGGGAGCTGTTTTTT
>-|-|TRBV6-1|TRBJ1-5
CASSEVGTPSNQPQHF
TGTGCCAGCAGTGAAGTAGGGACGCCTAGCAATCAGCCCCAGCATTTT
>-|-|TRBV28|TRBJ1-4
CASSLSGRPRIKKLFF
TGTGCCAGCAGTTTAAGTGGCAGACCTCGCATAAAGAAACTGTTTTTT
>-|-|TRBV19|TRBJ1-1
CASTPLATTNTEAFF
TGTGCCAGTACCCCCCTCGCGACGACGAACACTGAAGCTTTCTTT
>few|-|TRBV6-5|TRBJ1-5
CASRLAFNQPQHF
TGTGCCAGCAGATTGGCCTTCAATCAGCCCCAGCATTTT
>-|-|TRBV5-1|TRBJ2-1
CASSLGGGYNEQFF
TGCGCCAGCAGCTTGGGAGGCGGTTACAATGAGCAGTTCTTC
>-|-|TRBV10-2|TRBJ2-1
CASSPSGALGNEQFF
TGCGCCAGCAGCCCCAGCGGCGCCCTGGGTAATGAGCAGTTCTTC
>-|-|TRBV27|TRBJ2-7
CASSNLRTRPPYEQYF
TGTGCCAGCAGTAATCTCCGGACGCGACCCCCCTACGAGCAGTACTTC
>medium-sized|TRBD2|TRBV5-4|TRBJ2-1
CASSAGGILVSYNEQFF
TGTGCCAGCAGCGCCGGGGGGATTCTGGTATCCTACAATGAGCAGTTCTTC
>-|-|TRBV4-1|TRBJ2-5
CASSQGQLSPIQETQYF
TGCGCCAGCAGCCAAGGACAGTTGAGCCCGATCCAAGAGACCCAGTACTTC
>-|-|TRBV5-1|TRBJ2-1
CASSFGGGYNEQFF
TGCGCCAGCAGCTTCGGTGGGGGCTACAATGAGCAGTTCTTC
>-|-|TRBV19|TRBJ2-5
CASSSPASQSLQETQYF
TGTGCCAGTAGTTCCCCCGCAAGCCAGAGCCTGCAAGAGACCCAGTACTTC
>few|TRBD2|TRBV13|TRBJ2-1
CASSVRGPPGLAGGPWEQFF
TGTGCCAGCAGCGTTCGGGGACCGCCGGGACTAGCGGGAGGGCCGTGGGAGCAGTTCTTC
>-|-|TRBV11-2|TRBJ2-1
CASSLVSGGQFF
TGTGCCAGCAGCTTAGTTTCCGGGGGCCAGTTCTTC
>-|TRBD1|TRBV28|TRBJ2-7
CASSPVPGQGSEQYF
TGTGCCAGCAGTCCAGTCCCGGGACAGGGAAGCGAGCAGTACTTC
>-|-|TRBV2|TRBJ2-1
CASILEGENEQFF
TGTGCCAGCATACTGGAGGGGGAGAATGAGCAGTTCTTC
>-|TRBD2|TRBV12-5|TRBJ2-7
CASGLVAGLSEQYF
TGTGCTAGTGGTTTGGTAGCGGGGTTGAGCGAGCAGTACTTC
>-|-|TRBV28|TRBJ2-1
CASSLSVGDQFF
TGTGCCAGCAGTTTATCGGTCGGAGACCAGTTCTTC
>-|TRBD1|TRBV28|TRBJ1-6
CASSPEWGQGNSPLHF
TGTGCCAGCAGTCCAGAATGGGGACAGGGCAATTCACCCCTCCACTTT
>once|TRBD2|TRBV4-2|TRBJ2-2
CASSIRDYITGELFF
TGTGCCAGCAGCATCCGGGACTATATAACCGGGGAGCTGTTTTTT
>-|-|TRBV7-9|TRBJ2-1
CASSTGSGEQFF
TGTGCCAGCAGCACGGGAAGCGGTGAGCAGTTCTTC
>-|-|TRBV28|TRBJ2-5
CASATTRLETQYF
TGTGCCAGCGCCACGACTAGATTGGAGACCCAGTACTTC
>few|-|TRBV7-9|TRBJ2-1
CASSLGFEQFF
TGTGCCAGCAGCTTAGGGTTTGAGCAGTTCTTC
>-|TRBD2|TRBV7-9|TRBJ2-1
CASSLYLAGTEQFF
TGTGCCAGCAGCTTATACCTAGCGGGGACTGAGCAGTTCTTC
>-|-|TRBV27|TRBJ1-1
CASRTSGALLEAFF
TGTGCCAGCAGGACGTCAGGGGCGCTCCTTGAAGCTTTCTTT
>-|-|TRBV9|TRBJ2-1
CASSAGNEQFF
TGTGCCAGCAGTGCCGGGAATGAGCAGTTCTTC
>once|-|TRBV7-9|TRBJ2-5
CASSLVAGWETQYF
TGTGCCAGCAGCTTAGTGGCGGGATGGGAGACCCAGTACTTC
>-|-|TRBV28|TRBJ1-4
CASSSWTVTTNEKLFF
TGTGCCAGCAGTTCCTGGACAGTCACGACAAATGAAAAACTGTTTTTT
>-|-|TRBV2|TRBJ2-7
CAGKGTLQEQYF
TGTGCCGGAAAAGGGACTCTTCAGGAGCAGTACTTC
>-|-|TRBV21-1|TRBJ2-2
CASSKADTSGRNTGELFF
TGTGCCAGCAGCAAAGCCGATACTAGCGGCAGGAACACCGGGGAGCTGTTTTTT
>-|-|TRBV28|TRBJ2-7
CASSLASRNEQYF
TGTGCCAGCAGTTTAGCCTCCCGAAACGAGCAGTACTTC
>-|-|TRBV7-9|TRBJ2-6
CASRLDGAGANVLTF
TGTGCCAGCAGACTAGATGGGGCTGGGGCCAACGTCCTGACTTTC
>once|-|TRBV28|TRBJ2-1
CASSWARANEQFF
TGTGCCAGCAGTTGGGCCCGTGCCAATGAGCAGTTCTTC
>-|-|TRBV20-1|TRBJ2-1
CSAPSYNEQFF
TGCAGTGCTCCCTCCTACAATGAGCAGTTCTTC
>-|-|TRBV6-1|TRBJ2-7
CAISESRTERDEQYF
TGTGCCATCAGTGAGTCGCGCACAGAGAGGGACGAGCAGTACTTC
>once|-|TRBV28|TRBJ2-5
CASRWTVGETQYF
TGTGCCAGCAGATGGACAGTAGGGGAGACCCAGTACTTC
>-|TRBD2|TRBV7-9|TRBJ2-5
CASSLEVSGSLETQYF
TGTGCCAGCAGCTTAGAGGTTAGCGGGAGTCTAGAGACCCAGTACTTC
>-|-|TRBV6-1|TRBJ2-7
CASSELGSAYEQYF
TGTGCCAGCAGTGAATTGGGCAGTGCCTACGAGCAGTACTTC
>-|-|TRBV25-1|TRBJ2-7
CAKTGRGGPPGSYEQYF
TGTGCCAAAACAGGGCGGGGTGGCCCCCCGGGCTCCTACGAGCAGTACTTC
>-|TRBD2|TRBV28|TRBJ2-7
CASCKAGGTYEQYF
TGTGCCAGCTGTAAAGCGGGAGGGACCTACGAGCAGTACTTC
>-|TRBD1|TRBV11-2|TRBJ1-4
CASSPTPQGAHNEKLFF
TGTGCCAGCAGCCCCACCCCACAGGGGGCGCATAATGAAAAACTGTTTTTT
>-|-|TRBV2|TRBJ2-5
CASGSSVIQETQYF
TGTGCCAGCGGGAGCTCGGTTATACAAGAGACCCAGTACTTC
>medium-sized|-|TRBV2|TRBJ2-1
CASSEGVNSYNEQFF
TGTGCCAGCAGTGAAGGGGTTAACTCCTACAATGAGCAGTTCTTC
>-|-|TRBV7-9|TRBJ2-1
CASMSISYNEQFF
TGTGCCAGCATGTCGATCTCCTACAATGAGCAGTTCTTC
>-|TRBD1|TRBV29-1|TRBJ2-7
CSVRGMGQGGYEQYF
TGCAGCGTCCGCGGAATGGGACAGGGTGGCTACGAGCAGTACTTC
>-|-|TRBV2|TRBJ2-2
CASLSVTGELFF
TGTGCCAGCCTATCGGTCACCGGGGAGCTGTTTTTT
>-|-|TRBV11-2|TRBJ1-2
CASTWGVNYGYTF
TGTGCCAGCACTTGGGGGGTTAACTATGGCTACACCTTC
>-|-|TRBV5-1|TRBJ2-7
CASSLGGSLYEQYF
TGCGCCAGCAGCTTGGGAGGGTCCCTCTACGAGCAGTACTTC
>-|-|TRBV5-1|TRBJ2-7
CASSQGTGPYEQYF
TGCGCCAGCAGCCAAGGCACAGGCCCCTACGAGCAGTACTTC